This passage covers 19 T cell receptor beta chains from one sample sequenced in a study of T cells expressing NK-cell markers. TCRdb re-called the 5' RACE reads; one entry per CDR3 protein, DNA not given. The sample's table shows about 370,000 distinct CDR3 sequences. The sample taken for sequencing was blood T cells: a sorted CD56 or NKG2C T cell subset, CD4+ or CD8+ T cells, or bulk PBMC T cells (not recorded which). These receptors came from a woman aged 50 to 65 in good health.

V usage is TRBV5-1 and J usage is TRBJ2-5; absent DNA, TCRdb's TRBD1 call cannot be checked. Germline CDR1 and CDR2: SGHRS and YFSETQ. This CDR3 region has 14 residues. CDR3 sequence reads: CASGTGRPQETQYF.

The rearrangement joins TRBV21-1 to TRBJ2-1; TCRdb names TRBD2, which stays unverified in the absence of DNA. TRBV21-1 counts as a pseudogene. The CDR3 totals 17 residues. CDR3 loop: CASSNRPGLVTKNEQFF.

The rearrangement links TRBV18 to TRBJ2-7; the TCRdb D gene call, TRBD2, has no DNA to confirm it. The length of the CDR3 is 14 residues. Per the germline V gene, CDR1 is KGHSH and CDR2 is LQKENI. The CDR3: CASSGLAGNYEQYF.

This chain connects TRBV5-1 to TRBJ2-7; TCRdb's D call of TRBD1 is untestable without DNA. The CDR3 runs to 15 residues. Germline values: CDR1 SGHRS, CDR2 YFSETQ. The CDR3 reads CASSLGGTDSREQYF.

The chain is built from TRBV29-1 and TRBJ2-1; no DNA is available, so the TRBD2 call from TCRdb remains unchecked. Per the germline V gene, CDR1 is SQVTM and CDR2 is ANQGSEA. CDR3 length equals 12 residues. The CDR3 is CSVVILAEEQFF.

This sequence joins TRBV2 and TRBJ2-3; TCRdb names TRBD1, which stays unverified in the absence of DNA. The CDR3 runs 11 residues. Germline V gene data show CDR1 as SNHLY and CDR2 as FYNNEI. The CDR3 is CALGGSDTQYF.

The J gene is TRBJ2-7, the V gene TRBV20-1. CDR1 and CDR2 from the germline V gene are DFQATT and SNEGSKA (reference sequence). This CDR3 comprises 12 residues. CDR3 in amino acids: CSARASRDEQYF.

The chain combines TRBV4-1 with TRBJ2-7; TCRdb reports TRBD2, a call that lacks DNA to check it against. The CDR3 runs 13 residues. The germline V gene has CDR1 MGHRA and CDR2 YSYEKL. The CDR3 is CASSQGLEGEQYF.

The chain joins TRBV29-1 to TRBJ2-6. Germline CDR1 and CDR2: SQVTM and ANQGSEA. CDR3 length equals 14 residues. This CDR3 reads CSVPAQDGANVLTF. Filled out from reference TRBV29-1 and TRBJ2-6, the complete variable domain reads SAVISQKPSRDICQRGTSLTIQCQVDSQVTMMFWYRQQPGQSLTLIATANQGSEATYESGFVIDKFPISRPNLTFSTLTVSNMSPEDSSIYLCSVPAQDGANVLTFGAGSRLTVL.

V and J are TRBV9 and TRBJ2-4; the D call of TRBD1 rests on TCRdb alone, since no DNA is present to check it. The CDR3 sequence is 16 residues long. From germline, CDR1 is SGDLS and CDR2 YYNGEE. CDR3 loop: CASSAGTGAVRGIQYF.

The chain recombines TRBV7-9 with TRBJ2-2; TCRdb selects TRBD2, and the lack of DNA leaves this call unchecked. This CDR3 is 17 amino acids long. The germline V gene encodes CDR1 SEHNR and CDR2 FQNEAQ (reference sequence). The CDR3 here is CASSYGASGRYAGELFF.

This chain connects TRBV12-3 or TRBV12-4 to TRBJ2-2. The CDR3 contains 14 residues. CDR3 sequence: CASSLRSSTGELFF.

The chain uses TRBV12-3 or TRBV12-4 and TRBJ2-5; TCRdb outputs TRBD2, but without DNA this stays unchecked. This CDR3 spans 16 amino acids. CDR3 region: CASTNGLAGWQETQYF.

The CDR3 protein is CASSLGLAEVNTGELFF. This chain joins TRBV5-5 and TRBJ2-2; the TRBD2 assignment by TCRdb is unverifiable without DNA. Per the germline V gene, CDR1 is SGHKS and CDR2 is YYEKEE (reference sequence). The CDR3 loop spans 17 amino acids.

This rearrangement joins TRBV5-1 to TRBJ2-1; TCRdb lists TRBD2, though no DNA is available to test this call. CDR1 SGHRS and CDR2 YFSETQ come from the germline V gene. The CDR3 spans 15 residues. CDR3 amino acids: CASSLVTSVNNEQFF.

The gene calls are TRBV7-2 and TRBJ2-7. Per germline, CDR1 SGHTA and CDR2 FQGNSA. This CDR3 spans 14 amino acids. The CDR3 here is CASSSGGRAYEQYF.

The chain recombines TRBV30 with TRBJ2-7; TCRdb calls TRBD1, which cannot be checked without DNA. The CDR3 length is 18 residues. CDR1 is GTSNPN and CDR2 is SVGIG in the germline V gene (reference sequence). The CDR3 reads CAWSGRDRGEPFLYEQYF. The variable domain in full, with the rest retrieved from reference TRBV30 and TRBJ2-7, is SQTIHQWPATLVQPVGSPLSLECTVEGTSNPNLYWYRQAAGRGLQLLFYSVGIGQISSEVPQNLSASRPQDRQFILSSKKLLLSDSGFYLCAWSGRDRGEPFLYEQYFGPGTRLTVT.

The chain recombines TRBV5-1 with TRBJ2-3. Germline assignment: CDR1 SGHRS and CDR2 YFSETQ. The CDR3 has 16 amino acids. The CDR3 is CASSLGLAPPADTQYF.

The chain couples TRBV2 to TRBJ2-1; the TCRdb D gene call, TRBD2, has no DNA to confirm it. This CDR3 is built from 15 residues. Germline CDR1 reads SNHLY; CDR2 reads FYNNEI. The CDR3 spells CASSGLAGSYNEQFF.